Included here is one T cell receptor (beta chain) sequence, with context. Its recognized antigen is unknown. Base qualities are not provided; no much larger clone lies one nucleotide away. In the germline V gene, CDR1 corresponds to SNHLY and CDR2 to FYNNEI. The CDR3 measures 13 amino acids from cysteine to phenylalanine. Kept here is only the CDR3 DNA, which spans 39 bases and is read in frame from base 1. The junction shows trimming of 6 bases on V and 2 bases on J, plus 7 bases between the germline ends. Interpreted using the paper, the treatment or condition label stands for: roughly 19 received Ad26.COV2.S at low or high dose, single or two shots; about 5 received placebo; per-sample allocation not given. Repertoires of vaccine and placebo recipients were sequenced from samples collected on day 63 after the first injection. Cohort 1b enrolled about two dozen adults aged 18-55 years at a single site in Boston, USA, between 29 July and 7 August 2020. Ad26.COV2.S consisted of a replication-incompetent adenovirus type 26 vector by which a prefusion-stabilized SARS-CoV-2 spike protein from the original Wuhan strain was expressed.

The entry originates in a study of Ad26.COV2.S vaccination and SARS-CoV-2 variants (dated by TCRdb to 2020 to 2022). About the study as a whole: Vaccine-arm donors came from COV1001, a multicentre, randomized, double-blind, placebo-controlled phase I-IIa trial of Ad26.COV2.S in healthy adults. Ad26.COV2.S was administered intramuscularly at a dose of 5x10^10 or 1x10^11 viral particles, either as one shot or as two shots given 56 days apart. TCRbeta repertoire sequencing served as the tool for gauging how specific and how broad the SARS-CoV-2-reactive T cell receptors were following Ad26.COV2.S vaccination. The TCR-sequenced set comprised approximately 32 samples: about 19 Ad26.COV2.S vaccine recipients, 5 placebo recipients and 8 SARS-CoV-2 convalescent individuals. Participants in the trial were split at random into five groups of five each, receiving low-dose or high-dose Ad26.COV2.S once or twice, or else placebo on both occasions. Throughout the experiments and outcome assessment, investigators stayed blinded to trial group allocation. Overall study outcomes, separate from this receptor: The authors noted that total T cell responses may have been underestimated by the TCR breadth and depth analyses. Vaccine and placebo recipients had similar non-spike TCR breadth, a finding consistent with the vaccine containing only spike. Ad26.COV2.S recipients had higher spike-specific TCR breadth than placebo recipients (P = 0.0014). Comparing responses between vaccine doses or regimens was not something the study was powered to do. After vaccination, spike-specific CD8+ and CD4+ T cell responses were reported to show substantial breadth.

The immunoSEQ Assay was used to sequence TCRbeta CDR3 regions. After extraction, genomic DNA underwent amplification by bias-controlled multiplex PCR, followed by high-throughput sequencing. The paper's data handling went like this. To quantify the absolute abundance of every unique TCRbeta CDR3 region, sequences were collapsed and filtered. T cell fraction was estimated by normalization of TCRbeta template counts to usable DNA, with usable DNA being measured through amplification of reference genes present in all nucleated cells. Repertoire TCRs were annotated as SARS-CoV-2-specific by exact matching of V gene, CDR3 amino acid sequence and J gene to a known reactive TCR set. MIRA supplied the reference SARS-CoV-2 TCR set, which was filtered for enrichment in COVID-19-positive ImmuneCODE repertoires so that public or cross-reactive TCRs were removed. Drawing on the MIRA antigens, annotated TCRs were analysed further at the level of specific ORF or position within ORF. Breadth was defined as the number of annotated unique rearrangements divided by the total number of unique productive rearrangements, and depth was defined as the summed frequency of the annotated unique rearrangements. Two-sided Wilcoxon rank-sum tests were used to compare TCR breadth between groups. Not all clones reach the TCRdb copy of this immuneACCESS table, which keeps in-frame sequences only. Checked studies attribute under half of the gap to unresolved V genes and leave the rest unexplained. That table is the source of V, J and clone size, and D and trimming were worked out from the DNA. This sample is represented by about 330,000 clones; 85% to 90% of them were singletons. The biggest ten clones account for about 5% of the sample.

The starting material was peripheral blood, obtained in a trial of Ad26.COV2.S vaccine versus placebo. The chain links TRBV2 with TRBJ2-2; the D gene is unclear. This TCR was recovered from a person between 18 and 59 years old who received the Ad26.COV2.S COVID-19 vaccine or a placebo. The DNA sequence is TGTGCCAGCAGGGAAATAAACACCGGGGAGCTGTTTTTT. Its coded protein is CASREINTGELFF.